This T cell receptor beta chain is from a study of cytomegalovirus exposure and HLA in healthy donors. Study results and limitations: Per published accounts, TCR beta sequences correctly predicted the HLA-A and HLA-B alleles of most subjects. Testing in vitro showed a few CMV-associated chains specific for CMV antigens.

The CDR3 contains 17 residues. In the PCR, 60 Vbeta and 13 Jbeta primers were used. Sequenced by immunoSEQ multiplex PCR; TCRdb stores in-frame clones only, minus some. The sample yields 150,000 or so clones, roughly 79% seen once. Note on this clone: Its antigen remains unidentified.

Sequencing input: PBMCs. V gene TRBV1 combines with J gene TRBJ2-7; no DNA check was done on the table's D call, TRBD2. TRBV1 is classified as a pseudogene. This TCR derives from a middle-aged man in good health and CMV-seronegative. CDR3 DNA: TGCACCAGCAGCCAAGATAGGGCTAGCGGGAGTCAGGACGAGCAGTACTTC. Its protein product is CTSSQDRASGSQDEQYF.